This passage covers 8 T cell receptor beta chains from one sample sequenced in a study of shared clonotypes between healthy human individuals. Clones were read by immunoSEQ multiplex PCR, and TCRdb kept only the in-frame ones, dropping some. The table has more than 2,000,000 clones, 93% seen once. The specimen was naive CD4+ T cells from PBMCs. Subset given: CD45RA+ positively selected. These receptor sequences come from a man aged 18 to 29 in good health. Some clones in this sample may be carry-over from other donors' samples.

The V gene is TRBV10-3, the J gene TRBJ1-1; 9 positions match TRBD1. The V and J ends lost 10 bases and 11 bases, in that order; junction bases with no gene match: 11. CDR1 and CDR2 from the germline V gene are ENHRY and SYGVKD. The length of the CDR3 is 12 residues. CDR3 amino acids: CATRTGEVIAFF. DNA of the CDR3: TGTGCCACCAGGACAGGGGAAGTGATTGCTTTCTTT.

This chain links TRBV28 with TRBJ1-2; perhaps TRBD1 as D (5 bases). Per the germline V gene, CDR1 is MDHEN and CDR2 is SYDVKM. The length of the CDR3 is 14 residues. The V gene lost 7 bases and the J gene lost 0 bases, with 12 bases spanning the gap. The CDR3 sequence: CASTSGTANYGYTF. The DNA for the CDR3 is TGTGCCAGCACCTCCGGGACGGCTAACTATGGCTACACCTTC.

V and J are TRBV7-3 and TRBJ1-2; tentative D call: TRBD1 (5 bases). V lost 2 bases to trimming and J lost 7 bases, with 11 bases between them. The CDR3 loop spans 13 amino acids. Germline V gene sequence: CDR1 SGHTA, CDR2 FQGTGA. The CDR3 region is CASSLSRGGGYTF. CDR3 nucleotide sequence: TGTGCCAGCAGCTTATCTCGGGGCGGTGGCTACACCTTC.

The CDR3: CASSLAPTRAGQPQHF. For the CDR3, the DNA is TGTGCCAGCAGCTTAGCTCCGACGAGGGCCGGACAGCCCCAGCATTTT. The chain uses TRBV7-2 and TRBJ1-5; D is uncertain. This CDR3 contains 16 residues. The germline V gene encodes CDR1 SGHTA and CDR2 FQGNSA. Trimming pared 0 bases from V and 7 bases from J, leaving 16 bases between.

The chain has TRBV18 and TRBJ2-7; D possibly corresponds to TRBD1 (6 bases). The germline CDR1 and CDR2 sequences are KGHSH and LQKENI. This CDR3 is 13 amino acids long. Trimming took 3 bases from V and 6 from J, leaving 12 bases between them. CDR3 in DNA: TGTGCCAGCTCACCGCCGGGACAAATCGAGCAGTACTTC. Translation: CASSPPGQIEQYF.

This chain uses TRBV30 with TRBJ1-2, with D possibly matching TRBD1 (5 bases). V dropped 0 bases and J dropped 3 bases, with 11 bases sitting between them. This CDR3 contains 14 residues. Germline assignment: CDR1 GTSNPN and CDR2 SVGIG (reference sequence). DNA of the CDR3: TGTGCCTGGAGTGTACCAGGGTTGGACTATGGCTACACCTTC. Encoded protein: CAWSVPGLDYGYTF. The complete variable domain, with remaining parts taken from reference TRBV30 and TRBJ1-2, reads SQTIHQWPATLVQPVGSPLSLECTVEGTSNPNLYWYRQAAGRGLQLLFYSVGIGQISSEVPQNLSASRPQDRQFILSSKKLLLSDSGFYLCAWSVPGLDYGYTFGSGTRLTVV.

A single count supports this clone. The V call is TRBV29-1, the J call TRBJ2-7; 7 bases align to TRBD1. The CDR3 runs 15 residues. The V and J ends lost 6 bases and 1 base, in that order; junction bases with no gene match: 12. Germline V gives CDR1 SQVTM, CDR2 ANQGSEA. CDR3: CSVSYRGLLSYEQYF. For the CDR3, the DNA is TGCAGCGTGAGCTACAGGGGCCTACTATCCTACGAGCAGTACTTC.

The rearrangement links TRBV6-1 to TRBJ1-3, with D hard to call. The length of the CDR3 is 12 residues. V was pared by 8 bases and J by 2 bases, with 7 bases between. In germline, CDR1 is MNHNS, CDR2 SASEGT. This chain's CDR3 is CASWPTGNTIYF. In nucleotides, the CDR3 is TGTGCCAGCTGGCCCACTGGAAACACCATATATTTT.